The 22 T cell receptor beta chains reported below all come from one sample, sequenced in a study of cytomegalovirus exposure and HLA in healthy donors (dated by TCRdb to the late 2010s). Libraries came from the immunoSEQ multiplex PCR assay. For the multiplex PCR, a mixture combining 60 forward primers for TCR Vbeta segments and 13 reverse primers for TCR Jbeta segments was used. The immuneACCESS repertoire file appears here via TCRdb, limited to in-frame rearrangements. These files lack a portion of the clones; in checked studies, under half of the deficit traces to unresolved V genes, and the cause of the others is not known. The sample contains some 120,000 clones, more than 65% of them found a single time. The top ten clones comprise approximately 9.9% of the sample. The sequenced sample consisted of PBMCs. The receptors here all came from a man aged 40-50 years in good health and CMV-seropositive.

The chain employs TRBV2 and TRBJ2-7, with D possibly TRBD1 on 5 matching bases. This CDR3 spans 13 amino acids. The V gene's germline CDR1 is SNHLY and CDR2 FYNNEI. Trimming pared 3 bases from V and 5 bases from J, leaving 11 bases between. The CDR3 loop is CASSESRADEQYF. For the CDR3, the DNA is TGTGCCAGCAGTGAGTCCAGGGCGGACGAGCAGTACTTC.

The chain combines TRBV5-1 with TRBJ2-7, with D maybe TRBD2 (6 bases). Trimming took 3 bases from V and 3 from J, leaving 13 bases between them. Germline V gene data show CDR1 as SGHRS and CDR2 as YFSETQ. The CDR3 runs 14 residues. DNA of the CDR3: TGCGCCAGCAGCTCGGGCGGGGACGGCTACGAGCAGTACTTC. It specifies CASSSGGDGYEQYF.

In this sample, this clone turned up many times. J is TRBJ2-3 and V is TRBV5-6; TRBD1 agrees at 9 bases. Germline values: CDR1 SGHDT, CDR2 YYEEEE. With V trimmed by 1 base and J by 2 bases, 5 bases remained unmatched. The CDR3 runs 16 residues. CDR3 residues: CASSLKTGGNTDTQYF. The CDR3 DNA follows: TGTGCCAGCAGCTTGAAAACAGGGGGCAACACAGATACGCAGTATTTT.

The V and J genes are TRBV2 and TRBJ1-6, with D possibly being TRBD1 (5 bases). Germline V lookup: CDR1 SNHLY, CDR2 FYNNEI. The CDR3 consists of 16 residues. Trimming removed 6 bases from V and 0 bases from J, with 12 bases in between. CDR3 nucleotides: TGTGCCAGCAGCGCAGGGCTCAGCTCCTATAATTCACCCCTCCACTTT. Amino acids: CASSAGLSSYNSPLHF.

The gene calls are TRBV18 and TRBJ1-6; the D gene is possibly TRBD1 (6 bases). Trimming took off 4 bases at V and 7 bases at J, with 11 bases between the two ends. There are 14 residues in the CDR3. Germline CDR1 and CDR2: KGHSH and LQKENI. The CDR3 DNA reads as TGTGCCAGCTCACGTGACAGGCTCAATTCACCCCTCCACTTT. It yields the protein CASSRDRLNSPLHF.

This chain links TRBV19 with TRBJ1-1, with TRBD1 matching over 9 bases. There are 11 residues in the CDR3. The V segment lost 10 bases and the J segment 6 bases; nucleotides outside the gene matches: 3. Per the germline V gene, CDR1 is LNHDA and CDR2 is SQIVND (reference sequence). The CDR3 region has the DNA TGTGCCACCCGGACAGGGGCTGAAGCTTTCTTT. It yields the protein CATRTGAEAFF.

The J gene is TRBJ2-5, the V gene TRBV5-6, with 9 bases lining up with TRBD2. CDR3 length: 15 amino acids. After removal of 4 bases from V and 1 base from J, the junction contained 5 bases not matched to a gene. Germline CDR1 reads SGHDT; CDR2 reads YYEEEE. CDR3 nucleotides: TGTGCCAGCAGCGCGGCGGGGGGGCGCCAAGAGACCCAGTACTTC. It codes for CASSAAGGRQETQYF.

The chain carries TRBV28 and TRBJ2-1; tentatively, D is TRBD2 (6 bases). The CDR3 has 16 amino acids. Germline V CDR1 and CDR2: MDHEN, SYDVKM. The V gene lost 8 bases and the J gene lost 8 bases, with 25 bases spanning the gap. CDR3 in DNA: TGTGCCAGCTGCGGGGACCCAGGGAGAACATTCCATGAGCAGTTCTTC. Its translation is CASCGDPGRTFHEQFF.

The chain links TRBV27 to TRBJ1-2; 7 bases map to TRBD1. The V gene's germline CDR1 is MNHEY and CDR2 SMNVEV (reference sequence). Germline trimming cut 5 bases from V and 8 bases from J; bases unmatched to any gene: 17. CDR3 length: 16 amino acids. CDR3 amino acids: CASSLTRTGVLGGYTF. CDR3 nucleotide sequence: TGTGCCAGCAGTCTCACTCGGACAGGAGTTTTGGGGGGCTACACCTTC.

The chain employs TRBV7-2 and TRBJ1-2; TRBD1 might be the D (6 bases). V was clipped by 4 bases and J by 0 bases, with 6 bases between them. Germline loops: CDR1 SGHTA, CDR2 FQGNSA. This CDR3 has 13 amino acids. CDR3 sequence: CASSWTANYGYTF. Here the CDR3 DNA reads TGTGCCAGCAGCTGGACAGCTAACTATGGCTACACCTTC.

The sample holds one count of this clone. The CDR3 loop reads CASSAGTGALGGPQHF. Written as DNA, the CDR3 is TGTGCCAGCAGTGCCGGGACAGGGGCGCTCGGGGGACCCCAGCATTTT. This rearrangement joins TRBV2 to TRBJ1-5, with 10 bases that match TRBD1. CDR3 size: 16 residues. Per germline, CDR1 SNHLY and CDR2 FYNNEI. Trimming cost V 4 bases and J 10 bases; bases outside gene matches: 13. The whole variable domain, remainder taken from reference TRBV2 and TRBJ1-5, is EPEVTQTPSHQVTQMGQEVILRCVPISNHLYFYWYRQILGQKVEFLVSFYNNEISEKSEIFDDQFSVERPDGSNFTLKIRSTKLEDSAMYFCASSAGTGALGGPQHFGDGTRLSIL.

In DNA form, the CDR3 reads TGCGCCAGCAGCCAAGGAGGCGGGAGGAGCTCCTACAATGAGCAGTTCTTC. Protein: CASSQGGGRSSYNEQFF. The rearrangement joins TRBV4-1 to TRBJ2-1, with 8 bases fitting TRBD2. V dropped 1 base and J dropped 0; count of bases not matched to a gene: 5. The CDR3 contains 17 residues. Germline V gene sequence: CDR1 MGHRA, CDR2 YSYEKL.

Written as DNA, the CDR3 is TGTGCCAGCAGCCACTTCGTCGAGACGGGTTCACCCCTCCACTTT. Its translation is CASSHFVETGSPLHF. The chain recombines TRBV7-2 with TRBJ1-6; D gene ambiguous. V was clipped by 5 bases and J by 9 bases, with 17 bases between them. There are 15 residues in the CDR3. CDR1 is SGHTA and CDR2 is FQGNSA in the germline V gene.

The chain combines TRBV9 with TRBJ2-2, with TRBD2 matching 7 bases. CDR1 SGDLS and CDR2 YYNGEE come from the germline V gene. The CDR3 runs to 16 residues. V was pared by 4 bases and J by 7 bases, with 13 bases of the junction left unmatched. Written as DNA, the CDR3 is TGTGCCAGCAGCCCAATTTCCCGGGGGGTTCTCGGGGAGCTGTTTTTT. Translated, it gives CASSPISRGVLGELFF.

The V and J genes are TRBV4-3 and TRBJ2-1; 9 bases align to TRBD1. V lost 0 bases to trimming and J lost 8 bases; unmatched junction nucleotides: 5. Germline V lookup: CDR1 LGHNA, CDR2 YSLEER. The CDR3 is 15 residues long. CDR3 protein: CASSQDWGQGDEQFF. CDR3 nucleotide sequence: TGCGCCAGCAGCCAAGATTGGGGACAGGGCGATGAGCAGTTCTTC.

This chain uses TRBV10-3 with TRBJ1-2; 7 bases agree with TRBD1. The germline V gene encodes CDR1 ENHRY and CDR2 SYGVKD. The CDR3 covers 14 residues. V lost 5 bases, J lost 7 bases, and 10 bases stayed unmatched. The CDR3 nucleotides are TGTGCCATCAGTAGGGACAGCGACGGACGTGGCTACACCTTC. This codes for CAISRDSDGRGYTF.

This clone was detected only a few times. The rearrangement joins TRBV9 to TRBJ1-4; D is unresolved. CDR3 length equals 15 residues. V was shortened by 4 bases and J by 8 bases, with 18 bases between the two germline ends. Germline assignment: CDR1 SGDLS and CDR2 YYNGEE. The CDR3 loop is CASSQHSGSLEKLFF. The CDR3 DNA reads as TGTGCCAGCAGCCAACACTCGGGGTCGTTAGAAAAACTGTTTTTT.

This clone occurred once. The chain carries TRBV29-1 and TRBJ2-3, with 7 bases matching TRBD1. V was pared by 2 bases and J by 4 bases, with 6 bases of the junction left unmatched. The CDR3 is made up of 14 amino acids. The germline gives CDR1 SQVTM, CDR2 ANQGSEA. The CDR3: CSVERGRGPDTQYF. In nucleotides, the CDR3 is TGCAGCGTTGAAAGGGGTAGGGGGCCAGATACGCAGTATTTT.

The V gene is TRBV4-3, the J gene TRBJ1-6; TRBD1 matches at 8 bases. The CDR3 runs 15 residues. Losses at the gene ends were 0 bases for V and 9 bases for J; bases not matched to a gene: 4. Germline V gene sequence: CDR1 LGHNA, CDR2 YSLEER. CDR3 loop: CASSQEAGGISPLHF. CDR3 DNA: TGCGCCAGCAGCCAAGAGGCAGGGGGCATTTCACCCCTCCACTTT.

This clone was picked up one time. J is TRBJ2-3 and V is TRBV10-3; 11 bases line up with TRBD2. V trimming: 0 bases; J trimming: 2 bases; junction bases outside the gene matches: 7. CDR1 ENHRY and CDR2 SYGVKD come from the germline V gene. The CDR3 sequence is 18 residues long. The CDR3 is CAISESPGLAASTDTQYF. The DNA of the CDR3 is TGTGCCATCAGTGAGTCCCCGGGACTAGCGGCCTCCACAGATACGCAGTATTTT.

The CDR3 nucleotides read TGTGCCAGCCGAACAGCAAGCAATCAGCCCCAGCATTTT. Residues: CASRTASNQPQHF. The chain couples TRBV28 to TRBJ1-5, with D unresolved. The CDR3 runs 13 residues. The V and J ends lost 8 bases and 1 base respectively, with 9 bases between them. CDR1 and CDR2 from the germline V gene are MDHEN and SYDVKM.

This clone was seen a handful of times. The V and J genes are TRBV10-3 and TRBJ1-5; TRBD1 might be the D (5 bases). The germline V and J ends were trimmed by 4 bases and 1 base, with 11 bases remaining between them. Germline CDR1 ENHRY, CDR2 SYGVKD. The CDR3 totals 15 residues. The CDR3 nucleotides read TGTGCCATCAGTGCAGGGATCGGGAGCAATCAGCCCCAGCATTTT. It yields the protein CAISAGIGSNQPQHF.